A selection of T cell receptor beta chains follows, all from one sample in a study of blood T cell repertoires in COVID-19. The protocol was immunoSEQ multiplex PCR, while the TCRdb copy is restricted to in-frame clones and leaves out a portion. The repertoire includes roughly 63,000 clones, approximately 88% of them detected once, and about 2.3% sits in the top ten. Sequencing used peripheral blood. The receptors were gathered from a human donor in a cohort sampled during active COVID-19. Each CDR3 is given with its conserved first and last residue. The D gene is left open where the match is weak. Size is omitted from some rows. Given values are once, few, many or a class for expanded clones.

abundance,d_gene,len,j_gene,v_gene,CDR3nt,CDR3aa
.,TRBD1,15,TRBJ2-1,TRBV11-2,TGTGCCAGCAGCCCGGACAGGGGAGGTTACGATGAGCAGTTCTTC,CASSPDRGGYDEQFF
.,.,13,TRBJ2-5,TRBV4-2,TGTGCCAGCAGCCCTACTTCGGAAGAGACCCAGTACTTC,CASSPTSEETQYF
.,TRBD1,15,TRBJ2-7,TRBV6-5,TGTGCCAGCAGTTTACCGGGACAGGGGGCCAGCGAGCAGTACTTC,CASSLPGQGASEQYF
.,.,13,TRBJ2-7,TRBV28,TGTGCCAGCAGTTTTTACGGAGTCAACGAGCAGTACTTC,CASSFYGVNEQYF
.,.,16,TRBJ1-2,TRBV18,TGTGCCAGCTCACCGCTGGACAGTTCTTTTCCTGGCGGCTACACCTTC,CASSPLDSSFPGGYTF
.,TRBD1,16,TRBJ1-2,TRBV30,TGTGCCTGGAGCCGGGACAGGGAGGGGCCTAACTATGGCTACACCTTC,CAWSRDREGPNYGYTF
.,TRBD2,16,TRBJ2-3,TRBV4-1,TGCGCCAGCAGCCACATTAGCGGGAGGGTGGGGGATACGCAGTATTTT,CASSHISGRVGDTQYF
.,.,14,TRBJ2-4,TRBV19,TGTGCCAGTAGTATTGACTCGCCTAAAAACATTCAGTACTTC,CASSIDSPKNIQYF
.,TRBD2,16,TRBJ2-1,TRBV7-8,TGTGCCAGCAGCTTAAGCGGGGGTGGTTCATACAATGAGCAGTTCTTC,CASSLSGGGSYNEQFF
.,.,14,TRBJ2-7,TRBV28,TGTGCCAGCAGTTTTGACCGGAGCACATACGAGCAGTACTTC,CASSFDRSTYEQYF
.,.,15,TRBJ2-5,TRBV9,TGTGCCAGCAGCGTAGGACTATCTGCCCTCGGGGGCCAGTACTTC,CASSVGLSALGGQYF
.,.,13,TRBJ2-5,TRBV5-5,TGTGCCAGCAGCTTGGGGACTATAGAGACCCAGTACTTC,CASSLGTIETQYF
.,TRBD2,11,TRBJ2-2,TRBV12-3/TRBV12-4,TGTGCCAGCCGGGGGGTCGGGGAGCTGTTTTTT,CASRGVGELFF
.,.,17,TRBJ2-1,TRBV2,TGTGCCAGCACCAAACGGACCCGTAACTGGAGGGGCAATGAGCAGTTCTTC,CASTKRTRNWRGNEQFF
.,.,12,TRBJ1-1,TRBV10-2,TGCGCCAGCCAGACACCGAACACTGAAGCTTTCTTT,CASQTPNTEAFF
.,.,14,TRBJ1-2,TRBV21-1,TGTGCCAGCAGCAAATTGGAGGTTGCCTATGGCTACACCTTC,CASSKLEVAYGYTF
.,.,16,TRBJ2-2,TRBV6-1,TGTGCCAGCAGTGTAGATTCGAGACAACTCACCGGGGAGCTGTTTTTT,CASSVDSRQLTGELFF
.,.,14,TRBJ2-7,TRBV7-2,TGTGCCAGCAGCTCCACGAGCGGCCCCTACGAGCAGTACTTC,CASSSTSGPYEQYF
.,.,13,TRBJ2-7,TRBV11-2,TGTGCCAGCAGCTCGAGGATACAGGGAGACAAGTACTTC,CASSSRIQGDKYF
.,.,14,TRBJ1-2,TRBV6-5,TGTGCCAGCAGTTACTCGAGACAAAGATATGGCTACACCTTC,CASSYSRQRYGYTF
few,.,15,TRBJ2-7,TRBV5-5,TGTGCCAGCAGCTTGGGACAGTTGGTCTCCTACGAGCAGTACTTC,CASSLGQLVSYEQYF
once,TRBD2,19,TRBJ2-4,TRBV7-6,TGTGCCAGCAGCCCCCAGGGGCGGGGGGACCCCAGAGCCAAAAACATTCAGTACTTC,CASSPQGRGDPRAKNIQYF
.,TRBD1,15,TRBJ1-2,TRBV28,TGTGCCAGCACTGGGGGGGGCAGGGGGCTACAGGGCTACACCTTC,CASTGGGRGLQGYTF
.,.,14,TRBJ1-1,TRBV7-9,TGTGCCAGCAACCGACAGGAGATGAACACTGAAGCTTTCTTT,CASNRQEMNTEAFF
.,.,14,TRBJ1-5,TRBV30,TGTGCCTGGAACCAAGGGGCGAATAATCAGCCCCAGCATTTT,CAWNQGANNQPQHF
once,.,13,TRBJ2-5,TRBV2,TGTGCCAGCTTCAGGGGAAATCAAGAGACCCAGTACTTC,CASFRGNQETQYF
.,.,16,TRBJ2-7,TRBV7-2,TGTGCCAGCAGCCAGGGTGGAGCTAGTCCAACCTACGAGCAGTACTTC,CASSQGGASPTYEQYF
.,.,11,TRBJ1-5,TRBV28,TGTGCCAGCAACGTTGACATCTTCATGCATTTT,CASNVDIFMHF
.,.,15,TRBJ1-2,TRBV27,TGTGCCAGCAGTTTCTTAGACAGGCTCAACTATGGCTACACCTTC,CASSFLDRLNYGYTF
.,TRBD2,15,TRBJ2-7,TRBV5-4,TGTGCCAGCAGCCCAGTCGGTAGCGGGAAGGGAGAGCAGTACTTC,CASSPVGSGKGEQYF
few,.,14,TRBJ2-1,TRBV27,TGTGCCAGCAGTTCCCTAGCCTCCTACAATGAGCAGTTCTTC,CASSSLASYNEQFF
.,.,15,TRBJ2-2,TRBV2,TGTGCCAGCAGTAGGACTGTAGCGAACACCGGGGAGCTGTTTTTT,CASSRTVANTGELFF
.,TRBD2,17,TRBJ2-3,TRBV7-6,TGTGCCAGCAGCATCGGACTAGCGGGGCCCCGAGGGGATACGCAGTATTTT,CASSIGLAGPRGDTQYF
.,.,12,TRBJ1-1,TRBV28,TGTGCCACCACCCGGGGGTTCACTGAAGCTTTCTTT,CATTRGFTEAFF
.,.,17,TRBJ1-5,TRBV4-1,TGCGCCAGCAGCCATCGATCGGCGCAGGGGAGATACCAGCCCCAGCATTTT,CASSHRSAQGRYQPQHF
.,TRBD1,12,TRBJ1-1,TRBV7-9,TGTGCCAGCAGCTTAGGGACAGGTGAAGCTTTCTTT,CASSLGTGEAFF
.,TRBD1,14,TRBJ2-7,TRBV7-9,TGTGCCAGCAGCTTCAGGCAGGGGGCCTACGAGCAGTACTTC,CASSFRQGAYEQYF
.,TRBD1,14,TRBJ1-1,TRBV6-5,TGTGCCAGCAGCTTCACAGGGGGCCTCTCTGAAGCTTTCTTT,CASSFTGGLSEAFF
.,.,16,TRBJ2-2,TRBV4-3,TGCGCCAGCAGCCAAGAAGGTCTAGCGAACACCGGGGAGCTGTTTTTT,CASSQEGLANTGELFF
.,TRBD2,15,TRBJ2-7,TRBV7-2,TGTGCCAGCAGCTTAGAAGCGGGAGGCCCCTACGAGCAGTACTTC,CASSLEAGGPYEQYF
.,TRBD1,17,TRBJ2-1,TRBV28,TGTGCCAGCAGTTCCATGGACAGGGGGCAATCCTACAATGAGCAGTTCTTC,CASSSMDRGQSYNEQFF
.,TRBD1,16,TRBJ2-7,TRBV4-3,TGCGCCAGCAGCCAAGATCCCCGGGACAGCACCTACGAGCAGTACTTC,CASSQDPRDSTYEQYF
.,.,15,TRBJ2-7,TRBV11-1,TGTGCCAGCAGCTTACCGGGGATAGGCAGTCGCGAGCAGTACTTC,CASSLPGIGSREQYF
.,TRBD1,15,TRBJ1-2,TRBV28,TGTGCCAGCAGTCCCGGGACAGGGAGAGGCTATGGCTACACCTTC,CASSPGTGRGYGYTF
.,TRBD2,17,TRBJ2-1,TRBV9,TGTGCCAGCAGCGTAGGAGGACTAGCGGGGCCCGGCAATGAGCAGTTCTTC,CASSVGGLAGPGNEQFF
.,.,17,TRBJ2-1,TRBV11-2,TGTGCCAGCAGCTTAGGGTATAGTTACCTCTCCTACAATGAGCAGTTCTTC,CASSLGYSYLSYNEQFF
.,TRBD1,15,TRBJ1-1,TRBV10-1,TGCGCCAGCAGAGCAGGGGGCGAAGGGAACACTGAAGCTTTCTTT,CASRAGGEGNTEAFF